The 30 T cell receptor beta chains given below trace back to one sample, sequenced in a study of cytomegalovirus exposure and HLA in healthy donors. Libraries were prepared by immunoSEQ multiplex PCR; TCRdb keeps only in-frame clonotypes and omits some of them. This sample has approximately 270,000 clones, with about 90% found just once. Sequenced material: PBMCs. The receptor set was obtained from a man between 18 and 35 years old in good health and CMV-seropositive.

The V gene is TRBV28, the J gene TRBJ1-2, with 7 bases lining up with TRBD1. The CDR3 loop spans 13 amino acids. V trimming: 6 bases; J trimming: 8 bases; junction bases outside the gene matches: 9. Germline CDR1 and CDR2: MDHEN and SYDVKM. The CDR3 region is CASRNAGGLGYTF. CDR3 DNA: TGTGCCAGCAGGAACGCAGGGGGTCTAGGCTACACCTTC.

The chain has TRBV6-1 and TRBJ1-3; no clear D. Trimming cost V 3 bases and J 3 bases, with 9 bases left between them. The CDR3 is 14 amino acids. Looked up from germline, CDR1 is MNHNS and CDR2 is SASEGT. CDR3 residues: CASSEHMGGNTIYF. Here the CDR3 DNA reads TGTGCCAGCAGTGAGCACATGGGTGGAAACACCATATATTTT.

The CDR3: CASSPVIRGNEQFF. The CDR3 DNA reads TGCGCCAGCAGCCCCGTGATAAGGGGTAATGAGCAGTTCTTC. J is TRBJ2-1 and V is TRBV5-1; possibly TRBD1 for D (5 bases). The V end lost 4 bases, the J end lost 7 bases, and 15 bases lay between the germline ends. Germline values: CDR1 SGHRS, CDR2 YFSETQ. The CDR3 has 14 amino acids.

The chain carries TRBV18 and TRBJ1-1; 7 bases are shared with TRBD1. This CDR3 contains 13 residues. Per germline, CDR1 KGHSH and CDR2 LQKENI. Losses at the gene ends were 1 base for V and 7 bases for J; bases not matched to a gene: 3. The CDR3 loop is CASSPLGTDEAFF. Written as DNA, the CDR3 is TGTGCCAGCTCACCACTTGGGACAGATGAAGCTTTCTTT.

This chain links TRBV2 with TRBJ1-2, with TRBD1 as a possible D gene (5 bases). Trimming removed 3 bases at V and 2 bases at J, with 7 bases between. The V gene's germline CDR1 is SNHLY and CDR2 FYNNEI. CDR3 length: 13 amino acids. DNA of the CDR3: TGTGCCAGCAGTGAGAGGGGCAACTATGGCTACACCTTC. It yields the protein CASSERGNYGYTF. The variable domain in full, with the rest retrieved from reference TRBV2 and TRBJ1-2, is EPEVTQTPSHQVTQMGQEVILRCVPISNHLYFYWYRQILGQKVEFLVSFYNNEISEKSEIFDDQFSVERPDGSNFTLKIRSTKLEDSAMYFCASSERGNYGYTFGSGTRLTVV.

The DNA of the CDR3 is TGTGCCAGCAGTTTATATGGGGTGAGCAATCAGCCCCAGCATTTT. Protein sequence: CASSLYGVSNQPQHF. The V and J genes are TRBV27 and TRBJ1-5; D is ambiguous. The ends were cut back, 1 base at V and 1 base at J, with 8 bases in the middle. Germline CDR1 and CDR2: MNHEY and SMNVEV (reference sequence). The CDR3 length is 15 residues.

The gene calls are TRBV6-4 and TRBJ2-7; the match to TRBD2 covers 7 bases. V dropped 6 bases and J dropped 6; count of bases not matched to a gene: 23. This CDR3 contains 18 residues. Germline V lookup: CDR1 MRHNA, CDR2 SNTAGT. CDR3 amino acids: CASSLLRGEGLRPREQYF. The CDR3, as DNA: TGTGCCAGCAGCCTCCTTCGGGGGGAGGGCCTCCGTCCTCGCGAGCAGTACTTC.

CDR3 bases: TGTGCCAGTAGTACAGGGTTCGCCTACGAGCAGTACTTC. Its protein product is CASSTGFAYEQYF. The rearrangement links TRBV19 to TRBJ2-7, with a tentative D call TRBD1 (5 bases). Germline CDR1 and CDR2: LNHDA and SQIVND (reference sequence). Trimming took off 4 bases at V and 2 bases at J, with 9 bases between the two ends. The CDR3 consists of 13 residues.

V and J are TRBV18 and TRBJ2-3; 8 bases are a match to TRBD2. CDR3 length equals 16 residues. Trimming at V came to 0 bases and at J to 0 bases, leaving 2 bases not matched to a gene. Germline V gene sequence: CDR1 KGHSH, CDR2 LQKENI. The DNA of the CDR3 is TGTGCCAGCTCACCACCTGTAGCGGGGAGCACAGATACGCAGTATTTT. Its protein is CASSPPVAGSTDTQYF.

The chain has TRBV6-4 and TRBJ1-2; TRBD1 aligns across 9 bases. This CDR3 comprises 14 residues. Germline V gene data show CDR1 as MRHNA and CDR2 as SNTAGT. The J segment lost 4 bases and the V segment lost 6 bases, leaving 6 bases of the junction unmatched. The CDR3: CASRATGGGYGYTF. Here the CDR3 DNA reads TGTGCCAGCAGGGCGACAGGGGGTGGCTATGGCTACACCTTC.

The chain couples TRBV7-2 to TRBJ2-1; 14 positions agree with TRBD2. CDR1 is SGHTA, CDR2 FQGNSA, per germline. This CDR3 is built from 18 residues. V dropped 5 bases and J dropped 3; count of bases not matched to a gene: 9. The CDR3 loop reads CASSLEGTSGRFYNEQFF. The CDR3 DNA is TGTGCCAGCAGCCTGGAAGGGACTAGCGGGAGATTCTACAATGAGCAGTTCTTC.

The chain joins TRBV28 to TRBJ2-1, with 12 bases identical to TRBD2. Trimming took 7 bases from V and 6 from J; bases not matched to a gene: 19. CDR1 is MDHEN and CDR2 is SYDVKM in the germline V gene. The CDR3 has 19 residues. CDR3 residues: CASNFPRLAGVWSPNEQFF. CDR3 nucleotides: TGTGCCAGCAACTTTCCCCGACTAGCGGGAGTTTGGTCCCCCAATGAGCAGTTCTTC.

This clone has a handful of counts. V is TRBV9 and J is TRBJ2-1; 11 bases are shared with TRBD1. The CDR3 length is 16 residues. Germline assignment: CDR1 SGDLS and CDR2 YYNGEE. The V segment lost 0 bases and the J segment 3 bases; nucleotides outside the gene matches: 2. The CDR3 is CASSVEGTGGYNEQFF. For the CDR3, the DNA is TGTGCCAGCAGCGTAGAGGGGACAGGGGGCTACAATGAGCAGTTCTTC.

Details on this clone: Different DNA sequences within this sample yield the same CDR3. The chain joins TRBV27 to TRBJ2-7, with TRBD1 matching 7 bases. CDR1 and CDR2 from the germline V gene are MNHEY and SMNVEV (reference sequence). The CDR3 covers 12 residues. Trimming removed 5 bases from V and 4 bases from J; junction bases left unmatched: 2. The CDR3: CASSPTGYEQYF. The CDR3 nucleotides read TGTGCCAGCAGTCCGACAGGGTACGAGCAGTACTTC.

This chain uses TRBV30 with TRBJ2-2; the D gene is possibly TRBD1 (6 bases). V was shortened by 5 bases and J by 0 bases, with 7 bases between the two germline ends. Germline V lookup: CDR1 GTSNPN, CDR2 SVGIG (reference sequence). The CDR3 extends over 13 amino acids. CDR3 bases: TGTGCCTGGGGACAGACGAACACCGGGGAGCTGTTTTTT. This sequence encodes CAWGQTNTGELFF.

The J gene is TRBJ1-1, the V gene TRBV7-9, with unresolved D. This CDR3 has 13 amino acids. V dropped 5 bases and J dropped 1 base, with 8 bases sitting between them. Looked up from germline, CDR1 is SEHNR and CDR2 is FQNEAQ (reference sequence). The CDR3 DNA reads TGTGCCAGCAGCAGGGTTGAGAACACTGAAGCTTTCTTT. Its protein product is CASSRVENTEAFF.

This clone was counted a single time. The rearrangement links TRBV5-1 to TRBJ2-2; D unclear. This CDR3 is built from 14 residues. V lost 0 bases, J lost 1 base, and 4 bases lay in between. Germline V gene lookup returns CDR1 SGHRS and CDR2 YFSETQ. Written as DNA, the CDR3 is TGCGCCAGCAGCTTGGAATTGAACACCGGGGAGCTGTTTTTT. Translating it yields CASSLELNTGELFF.

The chain links TRBV5-1 to TRBJ2-7, with D tentatively TRBD2 (6 bases). The CDR3 extends over 15 amino acids. CDR1 SGHRS and CDR2 YFSETQ come from the germline V gene. The V end was cut by 0 bases, the J end by 7 bases, with 17 bases between. The CDR3 spells CASSLAGGDWGEQYF. For the CDR3, the DNA is TGCGCCAGCAGCTTGGCCGGTGGGGACTGGGGAGAGCAGTACTTC.

There are a few counts of this clone. The gene calls are TRBV19 and TRBJ2-7; the D gene is possibly TRBD2 (5 bases). CDR1 is LNHDA, CDR2 SQIVND, per germline (reference sequence). This CDR3 contains 15 residues. The V end lost 3 bases, the J end lost 1 base, and 13 bases lay between the germline ends. In DNA, the CDR3 is TGTGCCAGTAGTATGGACTTTCCCCCTTCCTACGAGCAGTACTTC. Its protein is CASSMDFPPSYEQYF.

The V call is TRBV30, the J call TRBJ1-5; D ambiguous. The germline gives CDR1 GTSNPN, CDR2 SVGIG (reference sequence). This CDR3 is 12 amino acids long. The ends were cut back, 2 bases at V and 4 bases at J, with 6 bases in the middle. CDR3 sequence reads: CAWSTGNQPQHF. In DNA, the CDR3 is TGTGCCTGGAGTACGGGAAATCAGCCCCAGCATTTT.

The chain recombines TRBV10-2 with TRBJ2-7; TRBD2 matches 9 bases. The V segment lost 8 bases and the J segment 6 bases; nucleotides outside the gene matches: 8. Germline V gives CDR1 WSHSY, CDR2 SAAADI. The CDR3 contains 13 residues. The CDR3 is CASEGGRGPEQYF. The CDR3 DNA follows: TGCGCCAGCGAGGGCGGGAGGGGGCCCGAGCAGTACTTC.

This chain uses TRBV11-3 with TRBJ1-2, with no clear D. There are 13 residues in the CDR3. Germline CDR1 SGHNT, CDR2 YENEEA. V gave up 1 base and J gave up 7 bases, with 10 bases separating them. CDR3 amino acids: CASSLASGFGYTF. DNA of the CDR3: TGTGCCAGCAGCTTAGCATCCGGGTTTGGCTACACCTTC.

The V and J genes are TRBV25-1 and TRBJ2-7, with TRBD2 as a possible D gene (6 bases). The CDR3 length is 13 residues. CDR1 MGHDK and CDR2 SYGVNS come from the germline V gene. V lost 5 bases and J lost 2, with 10 bases in between. As DNA, the CDR3 is TGTGCCAGCAGTTTTAGCGGTCCCTACGAGCAGTACTTC. Encoded protein: CASSFSGPYEQYF.

The chain carries TRBV27 and TRBJ1-5; D possibly corresponds to TRBD1 (5 bases). The CDR3 length is 15 residues. The V gene's germline CDR1 is MNHEY and CDR2 SMNVEV (reference sequence). V was clipped by 3 bases and J by 5 bases, with 14 bases between them. The CDR3 loop is CASSFNGGKDQPQHF. Written as DNA, the CDR3 is TGTGCCAGCAGTTTCAATGGGGGGAAGGATCAGCCCCAGCATTTT.

The chain joins TRBV4-3 to TRBJ2-1; 10 positions agree with TRBD2. Germline V CDR1 and CDR2: LGHNA, YSLEER. The CDR3 runs 18 residues. The trim removed 0 bases at V and 6 bases at J, leaving 11 bases unmatched. The CDR3 nucleotides read TGCGCCAGCAGCCAAGATCATGGGGTTAGCGGGAGGCTCAATGAGCAGTTCTTC. It translates to CASSQDHGVSGRLNEQFF.

The chain combines TRBV7-3 with TRBJ2-1; D is unclear. The CDR3 runs to 15 residues. V lost 2 bases to trimming and J lost 8 bases, with 16 bases between them. Germline-derived CDR1 and CDR2 are SGHTA and FQGTGA. The CDR3 DNA reads TGTGCCAGCAGCTTAGTTCGAGGTGGGTTCGATGAGCAGTTCTTC. Translation: CASSLVRGGFDEQFF. Combining the CDR3 with reference TRBV7-3 and TRBJ2-1 gives the whole variable domain GAGVSQTPSNKVTEKGKYVELRCDPISGHTALYWYRQSLGQGPEFLIYFQGTGAADDSGLPNDRFFAVRPEGSVSTLKIQRTERGDSAVYLCASSLVRGGFDEQFFGPGTRLTVL.

This clone was seen only once. This chain joins TRBV18 and TRBJ2-1; 7 bases map to TRBD2. The CDR3 consists of 13 residues. Germline-derived CDR1 and CDR2 are KGHSH and LQKENI. After removal of 6 bases from V and 7 bases from J, the junction contained 6 bases not matched to a gene. The CDR3 nucleotides read TGTGCCAGCTCCCAAACGGGGGGAAATGAGCAGTTCTTC. Residues: CASSQTGGNEQFF. The full variable domain, in which reference TRBV18 and TRBJ2-1 provide the parts outside the CDR3, is NAGVMQNPRHLVRRRGQEARLRCSPMKGHSHVYWYRQLPEEGLKFMVYLQKENIIDESGMPKERFSAEFPKEGPSILRIQQVVRGDSAAYFCASSQTGGNEQFFGPGTRLTVL.

The rearrangement links TRBV4-3 to TRBJ1-5; D unresolved. Trimming removed 4 bases from V and 2 bases from J, with 12 bases in between. The CDR3 consists of 15 residues. Looked up from germline, CDR1 is LGHNA and CDR2 is YSLEER. CDR3 DNA sequence: TGCGCCAGCAGCCCGGACGGGTCGGGCAATCAGCCCCAGCATTTT. Encoded protein: CASSPDGSGNQPQHF.

The chain is built from TRBV28 and TRBJ2-1; D unresolved. The germline V and J ends were trimmed by 5 bases and 0 bases, with 5 bases remaining between them. The CDR3 is made up of 13 amino acids. Per germline, CDR1 MDHEN and CDR2 SYDVKM. CDR3 protein: CASSESSYNEQFF. The CDR3 DNA follows: TGTGCCAGCAGTGAAAGCTCCTACAATGAGCAGTTCTTC.

This clone appeared once. The chain carries TRBV25-1 and TRBJ1-1; tentatively, D is TRBD1 (5 bases). This CDR3 has 13 amino acids. Between the trimmed V and J ends, which lost 3 bases and 4 bases, there was a span of 9 bases. CDR1 and CDR2 (germline): MGHDK, SYGVNS. Written as DNA, the CDR3 is TGTGCCAGCAGTGATGCTGGGGGCACTGAAGCTTTCTTT. Protein: CASSDAGGTEAFF.